This T cell receptor (beta chain) comes out of a study of T-cell reconstitution after alpha-beta-depleted transplantation in children (dated by TCRdb to 2016 to 2017). Notes on the research overall: T-cell immune reconstitution after TCRalphabeta/CD19-depleted allogeneic hematopoietic cell transplantation in children was quantitatively tracked in the study by means of TCR repertoire profiling. What the authors observed across the whole study: Apparently early alphabetaT-cell count recovery about two months after transplant reportedly relied on only several hundred rapidly expanded clones derived from non-depleted graft cells. The frequencies of hyperexpanded clones fell over the following months, and after one year, T-cell counts and TCRbeta diversity were mostly attributed to newly produced T cells. In some patients, the high TCRbeta diversity seen at day 60 was put down to recipient T cells and intrathymic progenitors that had survived conditioning.

This clonotype was recorded at least ten times. The specificity of this receptor is unknown. Base qualities are missing; no much larger clone stands one base away. The receptor library was made with PCR. The sequencer listed for this sample is Illumina HiSeq 2500. TCR library preparation used molecular barcoding, with unique molecular identifiers applied to normalize quantification of the TCRbeta repertoire. The raw public reads went through TCRdb reprocessing: fastp at Q25, MiXCR clone calling, in-frame beta chains kept. A single entry per CDR3 protein holds the most common genes and DNA from its merged rows. Across this sample there are about 200,000 distinct CDR3 sequences, with approximately 7% seen only once. The ten largest clones add up to 5.5% of the sample. What this sample's treatment or condition label stands for: allogeneic hematopoietic cell transplantation with graft depleted of TCRalphabeta T cells and CD19 B cells. TCRalphabeta/CD19-depleted allogeneic hematopoietic cell grafts were given to the transplant recipients, all of whom were children.

Counted from cysteine to phenylalanine, this CDR3 has 12 amino acids. Of all the DNA, just the CDR3 is kept, 36 bases in frame from base 1. From the germline V gene, CDR1 is MDHEN and CDR2 is SYDVKM. The chain couples TRBV28 to TRBJ2-7; the D gene is tentatively TRBD1 or TRBD2, each matching 5 bases. The sequenced sample was PBMCs, obtained before TCRalphabeta/CD19-depleted stem cell transplant. The receptor was isolated from a boy younger than 10 with acute lymphoblastic leukemia, due to receive a stem cell transplant. In nucleotide form, the sequence is TGTGCGGTGGGACCTGATACAGACGAGCAGTACTTC. Its product reads: CAVGPDTDEQYF.